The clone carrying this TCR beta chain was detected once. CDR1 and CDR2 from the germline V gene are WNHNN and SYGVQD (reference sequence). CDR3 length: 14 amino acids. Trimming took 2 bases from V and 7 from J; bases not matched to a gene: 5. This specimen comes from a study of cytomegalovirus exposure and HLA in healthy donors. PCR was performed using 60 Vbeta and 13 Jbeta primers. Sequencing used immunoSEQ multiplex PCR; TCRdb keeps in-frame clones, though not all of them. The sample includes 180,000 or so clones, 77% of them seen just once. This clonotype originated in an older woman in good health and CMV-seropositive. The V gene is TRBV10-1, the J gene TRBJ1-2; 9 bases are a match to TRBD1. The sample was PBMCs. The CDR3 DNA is TGCGCCAGCAGTGAGGGCACAGGGGGCCCTGGCTACACCTTC. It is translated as CASSEGTGGPGYTF.